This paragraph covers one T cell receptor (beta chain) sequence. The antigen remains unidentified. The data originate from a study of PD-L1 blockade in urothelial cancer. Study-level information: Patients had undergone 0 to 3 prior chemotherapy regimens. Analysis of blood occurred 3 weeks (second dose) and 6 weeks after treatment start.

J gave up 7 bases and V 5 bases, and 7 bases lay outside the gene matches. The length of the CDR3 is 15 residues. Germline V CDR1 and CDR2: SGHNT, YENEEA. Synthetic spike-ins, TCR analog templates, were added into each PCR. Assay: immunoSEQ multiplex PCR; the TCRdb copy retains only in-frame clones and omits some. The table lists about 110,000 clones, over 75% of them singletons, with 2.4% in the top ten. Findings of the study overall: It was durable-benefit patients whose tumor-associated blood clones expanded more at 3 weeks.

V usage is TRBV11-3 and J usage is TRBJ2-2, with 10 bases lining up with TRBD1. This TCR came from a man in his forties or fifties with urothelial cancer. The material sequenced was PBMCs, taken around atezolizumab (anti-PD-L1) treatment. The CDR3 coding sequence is TGTGCCAGCAGCCCCGGGACAGGGGATTACGGGGAGCTGTTTTTT. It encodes CASSPGTGDYGELFF.